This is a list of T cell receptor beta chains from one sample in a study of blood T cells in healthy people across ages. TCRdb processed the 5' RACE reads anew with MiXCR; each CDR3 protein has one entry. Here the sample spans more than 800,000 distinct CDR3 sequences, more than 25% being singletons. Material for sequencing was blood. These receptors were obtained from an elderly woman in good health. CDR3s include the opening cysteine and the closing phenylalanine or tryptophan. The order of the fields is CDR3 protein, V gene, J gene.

CASRRNQGTGQPQHF	TRBV27	TRBJ1-5
CSARATGDQPQHF	TRBV20-1	TRBJ1-5
CASSLLTYNEQFF	TRBV7-2	TRBJ2-1
CASSGSGGTDTQYF	TRBV7-2	TRBJ2-3
CSARKRGRNRDTQYF	TRBV20-1	TRBJ2-3
CASSLSIGQNQETQYF	TRBV5-1	TRBJ2-5
CASTPSVFQDSPLHF	TRBV6-2/TRBV6-3	TRBJ1-6
CASSEFVSSYNEQFF	TRBV6-1	TRBJ2-1
CSAPFDREYGYTF	TRBV20-1	TRBJ1-2
CSASRIPNYEQYF	TRBV20-1	-
CASSAGTEYQETQYF	TRBV5-5	TRBJ2-5
CASSRQSSYNEQYF	TRBV6-2/TRBV6-3	-
CASRDRVSQETQYF	TRBV7-2	TRBJ2-5
CASKLGTSGAGEQFF	TRBV6-1	TRBJ2-1
CASRESGGGSYNEQYF	TRBV10-2	TRBJ2-7
CSASFGWGTGELFF	TRBV20-1	TRBJ2-2
CASSSTGPNTDAQYF	TRBV7-9	TRBJ2-3
CASKRGGHYNEQFF	TRBV6-1	TRBJ2-1
CSARVVGTQPQHF	TRBV20-1	TRBJ1-5
CASSPRTEPYYGYTF	TRBV7-2	TRBJ1-2
CATSEHVNRGLGYTF	TRBV10-3	TRBJ1-2
CSALCPTSNTGELFF	TRBV29-1	TRBJ2-2
CASSQWDRGQDEQYF	TRBV3-1	TRBJ2-7
CSARARQAYGYSF	TRBV20-1	TRBJ1-2
CASSLRQGSDEQFF	TRBV27	TRBJ2-1
CASSRITRTGWPSRDNEQFF	TRBV5-1	TRBJ2-1
CASSLGQPPGEQYF	TRBV9	TRBJ2-7
CASSLRQGGPMNTEAFF	TRBV7-9	TRBJ1-1
CASSLAETVKETQYF	TRBV7-9	TRBJ2-5
CASSPLAARLVETQYF	TRBV4-1	TRBJ2-5
CASSLFKVYTEAFF	TRBV12-3/TRBV12-4	TRBJ1-1
CASRPGQGHEQYF	TRBV12-3/TRBV12-4	-
CSARGFNYGYTF	TRBV20-1	TRBJ1-2
CASSFYDRTNTEAFF	TRBV11-2	TRBJ1-1
CASRDFRNTEAFF	TRBV10-2	TRBJ1-1
CASSGLAGGRGTQYF	TRBV7-2	TRBJ2-5
CASSLLTGVNTEAFF	TRBV6-5	TRBJ1-1
CASRERFGSYEQYF	TRBV7-2	TRBJ2-7
CASSSHTSRYNEQFF	TRBV7-2	TRBJ2-1
CASSQDRGDTGELFF	TRBV6-5	TRBJ2-2
CASSYWDTEAFF	TRBV6-2/TRBV6-3	TRBJ1-1
CSAREWGLYNEQYF	TRBV20-1	TRBJ2-4
CASSPRRDEQYF	TRBV7-2	TRBJ2-7
CASSGNPGTVNQPQHF	TRBV19	TRBJ1-5
CASSVTGTGGSGANVLTF	TRBV9	TRBJ2-6
CASSQVTGFSYNEQFF	TRBV3-1	TRBJ2-1
CAGSFPGQETQYF	TRBV12-3/TRBV12-4	TRBJ2-5
CASSDPRLAGEYEQYF	TRBV25-1	TRBJ2-7
CASSAPGTGDYGYTF	TRBV6-2/TRBV6-3	TRBJ1-2
CASSLAGTGVAEQFF	TRBV7-9	TRBJ2-1
CSAGHGGANIQYF	TRBV20-1	TRBJ2-4
CASSYVRGGSDTQYF	TRBV6-2/TRBV6-3	TRBJ2-3
CASSYSPSYEQYF	TRBV6-5	-
CSAMGSSGSWLRMGEQFF	TRBV20-1	TRBJ2-1